The T cell receptor beta chain under discussion was sequenced for a study of OX40 agonist ivuxolimab in advanced cancers. On the study more broadly: At 0.01 to 10 mg/kg, ivuxolimab was administered intravenously to patients every 2 weeks. Prior anti-PD-1, anti-PD-L1 or anti-CTLA-4 therapy did not bar entry, and roughly 40% had some.

The CDR3 runs to 12 residues. Germline assignment: CDR1 MNHNS and CDR2 SASEGT. V was clipped by 3 bases and J by 6 bases, with 9 bases between them. TCRdb's table, derived via immunoSEQ multiplex PCR, lists solely in-frame clones and lacks some. Of 130,000 or so clones listed, 85% to 95% are singletons. This chain uses TRBV6-1 with TRBJ2-7; D is uncertain. The sequence was collected from an adult with an advanced solid tumor such as melanoma, head and neck, liver or kidney cancer. Source: CD4+ or CD8+ T cells sorted from blood, taken in a trial of the OX40 agonist ivuxolimab. CDR3 bases: TGTGCCAGCAGTGATATGATGGGCGAGCAGTACTTC. Its translation is CASSDMMGEQYF.